This passage covers 14 T cell receptor beta chains from one sample sequenced in a study of blood T cells in healthy people across ages. The use of a sample-barcoded 5' primer and a J-beta primer mix characterized a second PCR of roughly 6 to 11 cycles. One entry per CDR3 protein results from TCRdb running MiXCR on the 5' RACE reads. This table has 1.5 million to 2 million distinct CDR3 sequences, about 50% appearing once. Specimen: blood. The receptors derive from a middle-aged woman in good health.

This clonotype was detected only a few times. The V gene is TRBV20-1, the J gene TRBJ2-5, with 7 bases lining up with TRBD1. Germline assignment: CDR1 DFQATT and CDR2 SNEGSKA (reference sequence). V lost 3 bases to trimming and J lost 2 bases; unmatched junction nucleotides: 6. The CDR3 extends over 14 amino acids. The CDR3: CSARGTANQETQYF. The CDR3 DNA is TGCAGTGCTAGGGGGACAGCCAATCAAGAGACCCAGTACTTC.

Of note for this clonotype: Germline and junction disagree at one end, which may indicate a read error. The chain carries TRBV7-7 and TRBJ2-1; possible D gene TRBD2, 6 bases. Germline-derived CDR1 and CDR2 are SSHAT and FNYEAQ (reference sequence). The CDR3 consists of 19 residues. The chain's CDR3 is CASSSQPFSGLSRSDEQFF. The DNA of the CDR3 is TGTGCTAGCAGCTCGCAACCTTTTTCGGGACTTTCCCGGAGCGATGAGCAGTTCTTC.

This clonotype was detected once. The chain combines TRBV6-2 or TRBV6-3 with TRBJ1-1; tentative D call: TRBD1 (5 bases). The CDR3 has 17 residues. The V end was cut by 3 bases, the J end by 3 bases, with 20 bases between. Germline CDR1 and CDR2: MNHEY and SVGEGT. The CDR3: CASSYRVTRDGHTEAFF. CDR3 nucleotides: TGTGCCAGCAGTTATAGGGTCACCCGGGACGGCCACACTGAAGCTTTCTTT.

As for this clonotype: At one boundary the junction diverges from the germline segment, which might be a read error. The chain has TRBV20-1 and TRBJ2-5, with D perhaps matching TRBD2 (5 bases). The CDR3 is made up of 11 amino acids. Germline V gene lookup returns CDR1 DFQATT and CDR2 SNEGSKA (reference sequence). The CDR3 loop is CGASAGETQYF. The CDR3 nucleotides are TGCGGTGCTAGTGCGGGAGAGACCCAGTACTTC.

This clonotype was counted only a few times. Here the CDR3 reads CASSQVAGGNEQFF. The CDR3, as DNA: TGCGCCAGCAGCCAAGTGGCCGGGGGAAATGAGCAGTTCTTC. The genes are TRBV4-3 and TRBJ2-1; D possibly corresponds to TRBD2 (6 bases). The V gene's germline CDR1 is LGHNA and CDR2 YSLEER. The germline V and J ends were trimmed by 1 base and 7 bases, with 11 bases remaining between them. The CDR3 runs to 14 residues.

A few counts support this clonotype. The chain employs TRBV4-2 and TRBJ2-4, with D unresolved. Gene TRBJ2-7 matches the end of the DNA better, so the J call may be wrong. The CDR3 runs to 13 residues. Germline CDR1 reads LGHNA; CDR2 reads YNFKEQ. The CDR3 reads CASSQDNTVEQYF. The CDR3, as DNA: TGTGCCAGCAGCCAAGATAACACTGTCGAGCAGTACTTC.

This clonotype appeared a few times. The chain joins TRBV20-1 to TRBJ1-1; D not certain. The CDR3 extends over 9 amino acids. Germline V lookup: CDR1 DFQATT, CDR2 SNEGSKA (reference sequence). The CDR3 loop is CRKGAEAFF. CDR3 nucleotide sequence: TGCAGGAAGGGAGCTGAAGCTTTCTTT.

The rearrangement uses TRBV23-1 and TRBJ2-5; weak D call: TRBD1 (5 bases). TRBV23-1 is classed as an ORF, of uncertain function. CDR3 length equals 14 residues. Deletions cut 2 bases from V and 11 bases from J, with 18 bases between. The CDR3 spells CASSQAGIFFGQYF. The CDR3 nucleotides are TGCGCCAGCAGTCAAGCAGGGATTTTTTTCGGGCAGTACTTC.

The V call is TRBV9, the J call TRBJ2-3; TRBD1 is a possible D gene (5 bases). The ends were cut back, 5 bases at V and 4 bases at J, with 17 bases in the middle. CDR1 SGDLS and CDR2 YYNGEE come from the germline V gene. The CDR3 has 15 residues. The CDR3 region is CASSPQGSISDTQYF. The CDR3, as DNA: TGTGCCAGCAGTCCCCAGGGTAGTATCTCAGATACGCAGTATTTT. The whole variable domain, remainder taken from reference TRBV9 and TRBJ2-3, is DSGVTQTPKHLITATGQRVTLRCSPRSGDLSVYWYQQSLDQGLQFLIQYYNGEERAKGNILERFSAQQFPDLHSELNLSSLELGDSALYFCASSPQGSISDTQYFGPGTRLTVL.

The V call is TRBV28, the J call TRBJ2-7, with TRBD1 matching over 8 bases. Germline CDR1 MDHEN, CDR2 SYDVKM. J lost 6 bases, V lost 4 bases, and 8 bases had no gene match. This CDR3 is built from 14 residues. CDR3 in amino acids: CASSSLDRASEQYF. The CDR3 DNA reads TGTGCCAGCAGTTCCTTGGACAGGGCGAGCGAGCAGTACTTC.

The chain employs TRBV13 and TRBJ2-4; D might be TRBD1 or TRBD2, each matching 5 bases. The better agreement between TRBJ2-7 and the DNA end casts doubt on the J call. The CDR3 is 14 amino acids. Germline-derived CDR1 and CDR2 are PRHDT and FYEKMQ (reference sequence). Here the CDR3 DNA reads TGTGCCAGCAGCACCCGGGGCTGTAACTACGAGCAGTACTTC. The encoded protein is CASSTRGCNYEQYF.

This clonotype has a count of ten or more. CDR3: CSAPDRVSRTEAFF. CDR3 DNA: TGCAGTGCTCCGGACAGGGTATCAAGGACTGAAGCTTTCTTT. The chain has TRBV20-1 and TRBJ1-1, with 8 bases that match TRBD1. Germline-derived CDR1 and CDR2 are DFQATT and SNEGSKA (reference sequence). With V trimmed by 5 bases and J by 5 bases, 10 bases remained unmatched. The CDR3 extends over 14 amino acids.

This chain links TRBV11-2 with TRBJ1-6; D gene uncertain. The germline V gene has CDR1 SGHAT and CDR2 FQNNGV. Deletions cut 3 bases from V and 1 base from J, with 10 bases between. The CDR3 has 16 amino acids. CDR3 sequence (DNA): TGTGCCAGCAGCTTGGGAGCCGTTTCCTATAATTCACCCCTCCACTTT. It yields the protein CASSLGAVSYNSPLHF.

This clonotype has a single count. This rearrangement joins TRBV28 to TRBJ1-5; the D gene is possibly TRBD1 (6 bases). Germline lookup yields CDR1 MDHEN and CDR2 SYDVKM. The CDR3 extends over 15 amino acids. V lost 5 bases to trimming and J lost 4 bases, with 15 bases between them. Here the CDR3 DNA reads TGTGCCAGCAGTCGATCGCAGGGGCCAAATCAGCCCCAGCATTTT. This translates into CASSRSQGPNQPQHF.